This TCR beta chain was profiled in a study of T cells after yellow fever vaccination. General study findings and limits: There was a possibility that FACS-sorted repertoires contained abundant clonotypes contaminating from the bulk population. A secondary response was less intense yet reached its peak sooner, at day 5 versus 15. Reappearing after the booster were most of the clones from primary vaccination (about 95% CD4, approximately 88% CD8).

By 5'RACE template switching, TCR cDNA was produced, with a universal primer site and UMIs added in the process. TCRdb independently ran MiXCR on the 5' RACE reads; one entry per CDR3 protein. This table has 300,000 or so distinct CDR3 sequences, 3% to 4.5% appearing once. Per the germline V gene, CDR1 is MNHNY and CDR2 is SVGAGI (reference sequence). The CDR3 has 14 amino acids. V lost 2 bases, J lost 2 bases, and 7 bases lay in between. This clonotype was seen a handful of times. Its antigen is still unknown. V usage is TRBV6-6 and J usage is TRBJ2-1; D gene uncertain. Sequencing was performed on PBMCs, taken 5 days after the yellow fever booster vaccination. The TCR was taken from a man aged 18 to 35 who received the YFV17D yellow fever vaccine. This CDR3 reads CASSYLATYNEQFF. The DNA for the CDR3 is TGTGCCAGCAGTTACCTTGCAACCTACAATGAGCAGTTCTTC.